This is a list of T cell receptor beta chains from one sample in a study of blood T cell repertoires in COVID-19. Generated by immunoSEQ multiplex PCR, the TCRdb table keeps only in-frame clones and is missing some. The sample carries approximately 59,000 clones, around 83% recorded once. Sequencing input: peripheral blood. The source of these receptors is a woman older than 75 with acute or convalescent COVID-19. The CDR3 runs from the conserved cysteine through the conserved F or W. The D gene is left open where the match is weak. Some rows have no size entry. The others give once, few or many, or a class for an expanded clone.

V gene,J gene,clone size,D gene,CDR3 protein,CDR3 DNA
TRBV29-1,TRBJ1-2,.,TRBD1,CSASDRPNYGYTF,TGCAGCGCCTCGGACAGGCCGAACTATGGCTACACCTTC
TRBV15,TRBJ2-7,.,TRBD2,CATSRGRGSGAEQYF,TGTGCCACCAGCAGAGGGCGGGGGTCGGGCGCCGAGCAGTACTTC
TRBV27,TRBJ2-1,.,TRBD1,CASSKRPGQGVLAENNEQFF,TGTGCCAGCAGTAAGAGGCCGGGACAGGGGGTTTTAGCGGAGAACAATGAGCAGTTCTTC
TRBV30,TRBJ1-4,.,TRBD1,CAWSLTGVRKLFF,TGTGCCTGGAGTTTGACAGGGGTGCGGAAACTGTTTTTT
TRBV7-7,TRBJ2-5,.,.,CASSSEPGLKTQYF,TGTGCCAGCAGCTCAGAACCGGGTCTAAAGACCCAGTACTTC
TRBV20-1,TRBJ2-3,.,TRBD2,CSASAGGYTDTQYF,TGCAGTGCTAGTGCGGGGGGGTACACAGATACGCAGTATTTT
TRBV28,TRBJ2-1,.,.,CASSFLASDEQFF,TGTGCCAGCAGTTTCCTAGCGTCGGATGAGCAGTTCTTC
TRBV28,TRBJ2-5,.,TRBD1,CASSLAGGEETQYF,TGTGCCAGCAGTTTGGCAGGGGGAGAAGAGACCCAGTACTTC
TRBV7-9,TRBJ1-6,.,.,CASSWGGQGYNSPLHF,TGTGCCAGCAGCTGGGGGGGGCAGGGCTATAATTCACCCCTCCACTTT
TRBV9,TRBJ2-2,.,TRBD1,CASSVAGTGIGELFF,TGTGCCAGCAGCGTAGCGGGGACAGGGATCGGGGAGCTGTTTTTT
TRBV30,TRBJ2-7,.,.,CAWSGGGSYEQYF,TGTGCCTGGAGTGGAGGGGGCTCCTACGAGCAGTACTTC
TRBV18,TRBJ1-2,.,TRBD1,CASSPGSQGGGYTF,TGTGCCAGCTCACCAGGAAGTCAGGGGGGTGGCTACACCTTC
TRBV27,TRBJ1-1,.,.,CASSEVRWRGNTEAFF,TGTGCCAGCAGTGAAGTTAGGTGGAGGGGGAACACTGAAGCTTTCTTT
TRBV6-2/TRBV6-3,TRBJ2-5,.,.,CASSIGRVQETQYF,TGTGCCAGCAGTATCGGCCGGGTTCAAGAGACCCAGTACTTC
TRBV12-3/TRBV12-4,TRBJ1-6,.,.,CASSPHGGSPLHF,TGTGCCAGCAGTCCCCACGGGGGGTCACCCCTCCACTTT
TRBV6-6,TRBJ1-6,.,.,CASSYSGVESPLHF,TGTGCCAGCAGTTACTCAGGGGTGGAATCACCCCTCCACTTT
TRBV5-1,TRBJ2-2,once,.,CASSGGPANTGELFF,TGCGCCAGCAGCGGCGGGCCAGCGAACACCGGGGAGCTGTTTTTT
TRBV27,TRBJ1-2,.,TRBD1,CASSPGQSIGGYTF,TGTGCCAGCAGCCCGGGACAGTCGATTGGTGGCTACACCTTC
TRBV30,TRBJ1-6,.,TRBD1,CAWVGQGAPSSPLHF,TGTGCCTGGGTAGGGCAGGGGGCCCCAAGTTCACCCCTCCACTTT
TRBV7-2,TRBJ2-3,.,.,CASSPGGPGNTQYF,TGTGCCAGCAGCCCCGGGGGGCCCGGAAATACGCAGTATTTT
TRBV28,TRBJ2-7,.,TRBD2,CASSSIAGTTYEQYF,TGTGCCAGCAGTTCAATAGCGGGGACTACCTACGAGCAGTACTTC
TRBV5-1,TRBJ2-7,.,TRBD1,CASSLIGTGSTYEQYF,TGCGCCAGCAGCCTTATTGGGACAGGGAGTACCTACGAGCAGTACTTC
TRBV27,TRBJ1-1,.,.,CASSLRPTTEAFF,TGTGCCAGCAGTTTGAGGCCCACGACTGAAGCTTTCTTT
TRBV5-1,TRBJ2-2,.,TRBD2,CASSMGGTNTGELFF,TGCGCCAGCAGTATGGGGGGGACGAACACCGGGGAGCTGTTTTTT
TRBV28,TRBJ2-1,.,TRBD2,CASSPGGSGREGFF,TGTGCCAGCAGTCCCGGGGGTAGCGGGAGGGAGGGGTTCTTC
TRBV7-9,TRBJ1-2,few,.,CASSHTHTYTF,TGTGCCAGCAGCCACACCCATACCTACACCTTC
TRBV7-8,TRBJ1-2,.,.,CASSFYLGRPYGYTF,TGTGCCAGCAGCTTCTATTTGGGCCGGCCCTATGGCTACACCTTC